This T cell receptor (beta chain) was found in a study of blood T cell repertoires in COVID-19. Data came from immunoSEQ multiplex PCR; TCRdb stores just in-frame clones and leaves some out. In the table there are about 92,000 clones, roughly 75% of which are singletons. The CDR3 runs to 17 residues. The receptor's source is a man aged 45 to 65 who had recovered from COVID-19. The chain is built from TRBV21-1 and TRBJ2-1; the tabulated D call, TRBD2, remains unverified against the DNA. TRBV21-1 is a known pseudogene. Specimen: peripheral blood. The CDR3 DNA follows: TGTGCCAGCAGCAAAGACCTCGCGCAGCGGGAGGGCAATGAGCAGTTCTTC. Translation gives CASSKDLAQREGNEQFF.